The 6 T cell receptor beta chains below all came from one sample that was sequenced in a study of blood T cells in healthy people across ages. For the second PCR, which ran for 7 to 11 cycles, a sample-barcoded 5' primer and a J-beta primer mix were used. TCRdb re-called the 5' RACE reads with MiXCR, one entry per CDR3 protein. This sample has fewer than 900,000 distinct CDR3 sequences, with 35% to 45% found just once. Input material: blood. The receptor set was obtained from a woman between 55 and 75 years old in good health.

This chain uses TRBV25-1 with TRBJ1-5; 8 bases agree with TRBD1. The V gene end was trimmed by 1 base and the J gene end by 0 bases; junction bases not matched to a gene: 5. CDR3 length equals 17 residues. Germline V gives CDR1 MGHDK, CDR2 SYGVNS. CDR3 bases: TGTGCCAGCAGTGAATCCACAGGGGGGTATAGCAATCAGCCCCAGCATTTT. Protein product: CASSESTGGYSNQPQHF. Full variable domain (outside the CDR3, taken from reference TRBV25-1 and TRBJ1-5): EADIYQTPRYLVIGTGKKITLECSQTMGHDKMYWYQQDPGMELHLIHYSYGVNSTEKGDLSSESTVSRIRTEHFPLTLESARPSHTSQYLCASSESTGGYSNQPQHFGDGTRLSIL.

This chain connects TRBV6-1 to TRBJ2-7, with TRBD1 identical over 9 bases. The J segment lost 6 bases and the V segment lost 4 bases, leaving 19 bases of the junction unmatched. This CDR3 region has 18 residues. The germline V gene encodes CDR1 MNHNS and CDR2 SASEGT. The CDR3 here is CASSVTVGPGTGSGEQYF. Written as DNA, the CDR3 is TGTGCCAGCAGTGTAACGGTTGGTCCCGGGACAGGGTCTGGCGAGCAGTACTTC.

In its sample, this clonotype was seen many times. The chain combines TRBV13 with TRBJ2-7; D ambiguous. Germline CDR1 is PRHDT and CDR2 is FYEKMQ (reference sequence). Trimming took off 2 bases at V and 5 bases at J, with 10 bases between the two ends. The CDR3 covers 13 residues. The CDR3 is CASSLKLGNEQYF. CDR3 nucleotide sequence: TGTGCCAGCAGCTTAAAGTTAGGTAACGAGCAGTACTTC.

This rearrangement joins TRBV6-1 to TRBJ2-7; 13 nucleotides line up with TRBD2. Germline V gives CDR1 MNHNS, CDR2 SASEGT. The CDR3 length is 15 residues. V lost 6 bases, J lost 0 bases, and 2 bases stayed unmatched. The CDR3 coding sequence is TGTGCCAGCAGCGGGACTAGCGGGGACTCCTACGAGCAGTACTTC. This codes for CASSGTSGDSYEQYF.

The rearrangement uses TRBV12-3 or TRBV12-4 and TRBJ2-7; 7 bases are shared with TRBD1. This CDR3 contains 13 residues. J was trimmed by 6 bases and V by 3 bases; bases with no gene match: 5. The chain's CDR3 is CASSLLQGVEQYF. CDR3 in DNA: TGTGCCAGCAGTTTGTTGCAGGGGGTCGAGCAGTACTTC.

This chain uses TRBV28 with TRBJ1-5; no reliable D call. The CDR3 has 16 amino acids. The germline V gene has CDR1 MDHEN and CDR2 SYDVKM. The ends were cut back, 5 bases at V and 0 bases at J, with 14 bases in the middle. CDR3 coding DNA: TGTGCCAGCAGTCTAACGGGCGGCTATAGCAATCAGCCCCAGCATTTT. It codes for CASSLTGGYSNQPQHF. The full variable domain, completed using reference TRBV28 and TRBJ1-5, is DVKVTQSSRYLVKRTGEKVFLECVQDMDHENMFWYRQDPGLGLRLIYFSYDVKMKEKGDIPEGYSVSREKKERFSLILESASTNQTSMYLCASSLTGGYSNQPQHFGDGTRLSIL.